One sample yielded the 4 T cell receptor beta chains listed below, sequenced in a study of graft-versus-host responses after intestinal transplantation. Some clones are missing from TCRdb's copy, which holds only in-frame ones; the method was immunoSEQ multiplex PCR. Of about 85,000 clones in the sample, 85% to 95% were seen once. These receptors have no known antigen. The sequencing used unstimulated CD8+ T cells sorted from spleen or lymph node cells, collected before transplant. All receptors derive from a human donor who was the organ donor for an intestinal transplant.

This sequence joins TRBV7-6 and TRBJ2-2; 7 bases map to TRBD2. Germline CDR1 and CDR2: SGHVS and FNYEAQ. The V segment lost 4 bases and the J segment 7 bases; nucleotides outside the gene matches: 9. The CDR3 is 15 residues long. DNA of the CDR3: TGTGCCAGCAGCTCCCGGGGAGGGGAGCGCGGGGAGCTGTTTTTT. Its translation: CASSSRGGERGELFF.

This clone was seen more than once but under ten times. The V gene is TRBV11-2, the J gene TRBJ2-1; 8 bases are shared with TRBD1. Germline V lookup: CDR1 SGHAT, CDR2 FQNNGV. V lost 6 bases and J lost 5; bases outside the gene matches: 9. CDR3 size: 15 residues. For the CDR3, the DNA is TGTGCCAGCAGTCCCCGACAGGGGCCGAACAATGAGCAGTTCTTC. Amino acids: CASSPRQGPNNEQFF.

This sequence joins TRBV30 and TRBJ1-1; possibly TRBD1 for D (5 bases). CDR1 GTSNPN and CDR2 SVGIG come from the germline V gene (reference sequence). This CDR3 has 14 residues. Trimming pared 0 bases from V and 9 bases from J, leaving 17 bases between. CDR3 sequence (DNA): TGTGCCTGGAGTGTCCCCAGGGTTAGCTTTAAAGCTTTCTTT. Encoded protein: CAWSVPRVSFKAFF.

This chain uses TRBV7-2 with TRBJ2-1; TRBD2 aligns across 9 bases. Germline CDR1 is SGHTA and CDR2 is FQGNSA. The CDR3 is made up of 16 amino acids. The trim removed 3 bases at V and 0 bases at J, leaving 3 bases unmatched. The chain's CDR3 is CASSFRGGDSYNEQFF. DNA for the CDR3: TGTGCCAGCAGCTTCCGCGGGGGGGACTCCTACAATGAGCAGTTCTTC. Together with reference TRBV7-2 and TRBJ2-1, the CDR3 gives the full variable domain: GAGVSQSPSNKVTEKGKDVELRCDPISGHTALYWYRQSLGQGLEFLIYFQGNSAPDKSGLPSDRFSAERTGGSVSTLTIQRTQQEDSAVYLCASSFRGGDSYNEQFFGPGTRLTVL.